This T cell receptor (beta chain) emerged from a study of CD8 T cells in Susac syndrome. Trimming pared 0 bases from V and 2 bases from J, leaving 7 bases between. The CDR3 is 14 amino acids. CD8+ and CD4+ blood T cells underwent TCR beta sequencing. The count of this clonotype is one. RNA, at about 0.45 to 1 ug, was reverse transcribed with random hexamers. TCRdb itself ran the immunoSEQ multiplex PCR reads through MiXCR, one entry per CDR3 protein. The repertoire holds roughly 150,000 distinct CDR3 sequences, around 95% seen once, with about 0.15% in the top ten. This clonotype originated in a human donor with multiple sclerosis. The chain couples TRBV12-3 or TRBV12-4 to TRBJ1-1; D unclear. Sequencing was done on a sample of CD8+ T cells from PBMCs. This CDR3 is CASSLAIINTEAFF. The CDR3 bases are TGTGCCAGCAGTTTAGCCATTATTAACACTGAAGCTTTCTTT.